The T cell receptor beta chain under discussion was sequenced for a study of T cell responses to AZD1222 COVID-19 vaccine. Trimming at V came to 4 bases and at J to 1 base, leaving 7 bases not matched to a gene. Germline loops: CDR1 LGHDT, CDR2 YNNKEL (reference sequence). The CDR3 is 17 amino acids. Profiling relied on immunoSEQ multiplex PCR, and the TCRdb table lists in-frame clones only, not all of them. The sample carries fewer than 150,000 clones, over 80% recorded once. Overall study results and limits: It should be noted that donors were predominantly white British and more often female, and clonal diversity was possibly underestimated.

For this clone: Its matching antigen is unknown.

It was second doses at about 4 or about 12 weeks that were pooled. This specimen consisted of peripheral blood, obtained 28 days after the second AZD1222 dose. The chain recombines TRBV3-1 (or the pseudogene TRBV3-2) with TRBJ2-5, with TRBD2 matching 12 bases. The TCR comes from an adult who received the AZD1222 COVID-19 vaccine. The CDR3 region is CASSPRTSGDSQETQYF. CDR3 DNA sequence: TGTGCCAGCAGCCCCAGGACTAGCGGGGACTCCCAAGAGACCCAGTACTTC.